Following are 22 T cell receptor beta chains from one sample sequenced in a study of beta chain features in type 1 diabetes. Expressed TCRB transcripts were sequenced because the entire RNA isolate underwent reverse transcription. Generated by immunoSEQ multiplex PCR, the TCRdb table keeps only in-frame clones and is missing some. The sample contains 970,000 or so clones, 15% to 20% of which appear only once. Sequencing input: naive CD4+ T cells from blood. These receptors were collected from a woman younger than 30 in good health.

This clone came up a few times. The rearrangement joins TRBV7-6 to TRBJ2-5; possible D gene TRBD1, 7 bases. Germline CDR1 SGHVS, CDR2 FNYEAQ. V was trimmed by 1 base and J by 4 bases, leaving 10 bases between them. The CDR3 has 14 amino acids. CDR3 sequence: CASSLGGTVETQYF. DNA of the CDR3: TGTGCCAGCAGCTTAGGCGGGACAGTAGAGACCCAGTACTTC.

In this sample, this clone turned up a few times. The chain uses TRBV6-1 and TRBJ1-1, with D possibly TRBD1 on 6 matching bases. V lost 6 bases to trimming and J lost 11 bases, with 19 bases between them. Germline lookup yields CDR1 MNHNS and CDR2 SASEGT. This CDR3 has 13 residues. The CDR3 DNA is TGTGCCAGCAGCCCCCGGGACAAGTCTGGGGCTTTCTTT. It is translated as CASSPRDKSGAFF.

In this sample, this clone turned up a few times. The J gene is TRBJ1-5, the V gene TRBV29-1; D not certain. This CDR3 is built from 13 residues. V lost 7 bases to trimming and J lost 9 bases, with 19 bases between them. Germline assignment: CDR1 SQVTM and CDR2 ANQGSEA. The CDR3 is CSAVGPAPGPQHF. The CDR3 region has the DNA TGCAGCGCCGTAGGGCCAGCTCCGGGGCCCCAGCATTTT.

This clone was observed a handful of times. The chain combines TRBV5-1 with TRBJ2-1; possible D gene TRBD1, 6 bases. The CDR3 has 11 amino acids. Trimming stripped 4 bases from V and 12 bases from J, with 11 bases between. Germline V gives CDR1 SGHRS, CDR2 YFSETQ. The DNA for the CDR3 is TGCGCCAGCAGCCAGGGGCAAGGGCAGTTCTTC. It codes for CASSQGQGQFF. The full variable domain, completed using reference TRBV5-1 and TRBJ2-1, is KAGVTQTPRYLIKTRGQQVTLSCSPISGHRSVSWYQQTPGQGLQFLFEYFSETQRNKGNFPGRFSGRQFSNSRSEMNVSTLELGDSALYLCASSQGQGQFFGPGTRLTVL.

The V gene is TRBV18, the J gene TRBJ1-2, with TRBD1 as a possible D gene (6 bases). Germline V gene lookup returns CDR1 KGHSH and CDR2 LQKENI. V was cut by 0 bases and J by 1 base, with 12 bases left in between. The CDR3 spans 16 residues. The CDR3 coding sequence is TGTGCCAGCTCACCACCGAACAGGGTCAATAACTATGGCTACACCTTC. Encoded protein: CASSPPNRVNNYGYTF.

This clone came up a few times. CDR3 sequence reads: CASRIQGADIQYF. The CDR3 DNA reads as TGTGCCAGCAGAATTCAGGGGGCGGACATTCAGTACTTC. The rearrangement links TRBV7-2 to TRBJ2-4; 8 bases line up with TRBD1. This CDR3 is 13 amino acids long. Germline CDR1 SGHTA, CDR2 FQGNSA. J was trimmed by 8 bases and V by 6 bases; bases with no gene match: 6.

The chain recombines TRBV28 with TRBJ1-5; the D is unclear. The CDR3 spans 12 residues. With 8 bases removed from V and 11 bases from J, the gap between germline ends came to 16 bases. The germline CDR1 and CDR2 sequences are MDHEN and SYDVKM. The CDR3 DNA reads as TGTGCCAGCGCGGGTGGGCTGCGCGCCCAGCATTTT. This gives the protein CASAGGLRAQHF.

This clone was recorded a few times. The V and J genes are TRBV9 and TRBJ2-3; tentatively, D is TRBD2 (5 bases). V lost 4 bases and J 5 bases, leaving 20 bases between the germline ends. The CDR3 sequence is 16 residues long. The germline V gene encodes CDR1 SGDLS and CDR2 YYNGEE. The CDR3 spells CASSPRSGTTLDTQYF. The CDR3 DNA sequence: TGTGCCAGCAGCCCCCGGAGCGGAACTACGCTAGATACGCAGTATTTT.

This clone was recorded a few times. CDR3 sequence reads: CASSYSTGGSYEQYF. The CDR3 DNA sequence: TGTGCCAGCAGTTACTCTACAGGGGGCAGCTACGAGCAGTACTTC. The chain links TRBV6-6 to TRBJ2-7; 9 bases fit TRBD1. The CDR3 contains 15 residues. The V and J ends lost 0 bases and 3 bases, in that order; junction bases with no gene match: 3. Germline V gives CDR1 MNHNY, CDR2 SVGAGI (reference sequence).

For the CDR3, the DNA is TGTGCCAGCAGCTTCCAGAACACCGGGGAGCTGTTTTTT. It yields the protein CASSFQNTGELFF. V and J are TRBV5-4 and TRBJ2-2; the D is unclear. Trimming pared 2 bases from V and 1 base from J, leaving 3 bases between. The CDR3 spans 13 residues. Germline lookup yields CDR1 SGHNT and CDR2 YYREEE (reference sequence).

CDR3 loop: CASSLTSSSYNEQFF. The CDR3 region has the DNA TGTGCCAGCTCACTCACTTCTAGCTCCTACAATGAGCAGTTCTTC. This chain connects TRBV18 to TRBJ2-1; D gene ambiguous. Per the germline V gene, CDR1 is KGHSH and CDR2 is LQKENI. V was trimmed by 4 bases and J by 0 bases, leaving 10 bases between them. The CDR3 runs 15 residues.

This clone was observed a handful of times. The rearrangement uses TRBV13 and TRBJ1-3, with D unresolved. Germline V CDR1 and CDR2: PRHDT, FYEKMQ (reference sequence). The CDR3 is made up of 14 amino acids. V lost 2 bases to trimming and J lost 0 bases, with 5 bases between them. The CDR3 loop reads CASSLSGSGNTIYF. The CDR3 nucleotides read TGTGCCAGCAGCTTATCGGGCTCTGGAAACACCATATATTTT.

There are a few counts of this clone. V is TRBV28 and J is TRBJ2-2; possible D gene TRBD2, 6 bases. Germline V CDR1 and CDR2: MDHEN, SYDVKM. Trimming removed 10 bases from V and 4 bases from J, with 16 bases in between. The CDR3 runs to 14 residues. The CDR3 DNA reads as TGTGCCACTACCCAGGGAGGAAGCACCGGGGAGCTGTTTTTT. This gives the protein CATTQGGSTGELFF. Drawing the rest from reference TRBV28 and TRBJ2-2, the complete variable domain is DVKVTQSSRYLVKRTGEKVFLECVQDMDHENMFWYRQDPGLGLRLIYFSYDVKMKEKGDIPEGYSVSREKKERFSLILESASTNQTSMYLCATTQGGSTGELFFGEGSRLTVL.

The table lists this clone with a few counts. The V call is TRBV25-1, the J call TRBJ2-1, with 10 bases matching TRBD2. CDR1 and CDR2 (germline): MGHDK, SYGVNS. With V trimmed by 7 bases and J by 6 bases, 6 bases remained unmatched. The CDR3 is made up of 14 amino acids. The CDR3 DNA reads as TGTGCCAGCAACTTAGCGGGAGGTGGCAATGAGCAGTTCTTC. Translated: CASNLAGGGNEQFF.

The CDR3 coding sequence is TGTGCCAGCTCACCAGAATGGGGCGAGCCCCAGCATTTT. Translating gives CASSPEWGEPQHF. The gene calls are TRBV18 and TRBJ1-5, with a weak D call TRBD1 (5 bases). V was shortened by 2 bases and J by 8 bases, with 10 bases between the two germline ends. CDR1 and CDR2 (germline): KGHSH, LQKENI. This CDR3 has 13 residues.

V and J are TRBV2 and TRBJ2-2; D gene uncertain. The CDR3 is 14 amino acids. Germline V gene lookup returns CDR1 SNHLY and CDR2 FYNNEI. V lost 4 bases to trimming and J lost 6 bases, with 12 bases between them. The CDR3 sequence is CASSVIGGAGELFF. CDR3 DNA: TGTGCCAGCAGTGTAATCGGTGGCGCCGGGGAGCTGTTTTTT.

The V and J genes are TRBV4-1 and TRBJ2-2; D uncertain. Trimming took 1 base from V and 6 from J, leaving 9 bases between them. The germline V gene has CDR1 MGHRA and CDR2 YSYEKL. There are 14 residues in the CDR3. CDR3: CASSQGLTAGELFF. The CDR3 coding sequence is TGCGCCAGCAGCCAAGGCCTTACCGCCGGGGAGCTGTTTTTT.

The genes are TRBV7-2 and TRBJ2-5, with a possible D match to TRBD2 (6 bases). V was pared by 1 base and J by 5 bases, with 14 bases between. Germline CDR1 SGHTA, CDR2 FQGNSA. The CDR3 is 15 amino acids. The CDR3 spells CASSLVRGLGETQYF. CDR3 bases: TGTGCCAGCAGCTTAGTGCGGGGACTGGGGGAGACCCAGTACTTC.

This clone has only a few counts. CDR3 nucleotides: TGTGCCAGCAGCCTAGGGACAGGGAACACCGGGGAGCTGTTTTTT. This sequence encodes CASSLGTGNTGELFF. The V call is TRBV5-4, the J call TRBJ2-2; TRBD1 matches at 8 bases. This CDR3 has 15 residues. V shed 4 bases, J shed 1 base, and the junction held 3 bases outside the gene matches. Looked up from germline, CDR1 is SGHNT and CDR2 is YYREEE (reference sequence). Full variable domain (missing parts from reference TRBV5-4 and TRBJ2-2): ETGVTQSPTHLIKTRGQQVTLRCSSQSGHNTVSWYQQALGQGPQFIFQYYREEENGRGNFPPRFSGLQFPNYSSELNVNALELDDSALYLCASSLGTGNTGELFFGEGSRLTVL.

The chain uses TRBV5-4 and TRBJ2-3, with D perhaps TRBD2 (5 bases). Germline loops: CDR1 SGHNT, CDR2 YYREEE (reference sequence). Trimming pared 4 bases from V and 0 bases from J, leaving 12 bases between. This CDR3 is built from 15 residues. CDR3 region: CASSPRAESTDTQYF. The DNA of the CDR3 is TGTGCCAGCAGCCCAAGAGCGGAGAGCACAGATACGCAGTATTTT.

The table lists this clone with a few counts. The rearrangement uses TRBV18 and TRBJ2-4; D is uncertain. This CDR3 contains 14 residues. CDR1 and CDR2 (germline): KGHSH, LQKENI. Trimming removed 4 bases from V and 3 bases from J, with 10 bases in between. CDR3 in DNA: TGTGCCAGCTCACAGTCGGGTGACAAAAACATTCAGTACTTC. It translates to CASSQSGDKNIQYF.

The chain employs TRBV20-1 and TRBJ1-1; unclear D gene. Between the trimmed V and J ends, which lost 6 bases and 4 bases, there was a span of 9 bases. The CDR3 sequence is 11 residues long. Germline CDR1 and CDR2: DFQATT and SNEGSKA (reference sequence). CDR3: CSARRTTEAFF. The CDR3 nucleotides read TGCAGTGCCCGACGGACCACTGAAGCTTTCTTT.